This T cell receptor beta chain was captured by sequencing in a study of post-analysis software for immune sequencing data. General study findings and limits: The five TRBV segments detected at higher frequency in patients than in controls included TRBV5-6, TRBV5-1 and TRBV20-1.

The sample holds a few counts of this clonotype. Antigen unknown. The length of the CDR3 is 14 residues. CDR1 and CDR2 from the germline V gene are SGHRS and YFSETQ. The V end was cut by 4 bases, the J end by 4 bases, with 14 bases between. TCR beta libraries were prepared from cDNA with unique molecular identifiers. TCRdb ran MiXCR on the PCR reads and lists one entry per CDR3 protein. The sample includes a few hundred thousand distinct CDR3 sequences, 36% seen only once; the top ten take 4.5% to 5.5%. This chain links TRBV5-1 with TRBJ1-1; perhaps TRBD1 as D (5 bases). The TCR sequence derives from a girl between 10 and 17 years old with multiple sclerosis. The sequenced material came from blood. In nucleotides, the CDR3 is TGCGCCAGCAGCGGGGCCAGGGACGGCACTGAAGCTTTCTTT. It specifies CASSGARDGTEAFF. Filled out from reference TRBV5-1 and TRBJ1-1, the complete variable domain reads KAGVTQTPRYLIKTRGQQVTLSCSPISGHRSVSWYQQTPGQGLQFLFEYFSETQRNKGNFPGRFSGRQFSNSRSEMNVSTLELGDSALYLCASSGARDGTEAFFGQGTRLTVV.